A single T cell receptor beta chain is shown here with its context. The entry originates in a study of blood T cell repertoires in COVID-19. Study-wide context: Samples of COVID-19 (acute and convalescent) were obtained from the United States, Italy and Spain.

As processed by the authors: The authors estimated nucleated cell counts from reference gene primer amplification. Libraries were prepared by immunoSEQ multiplex PCR; TCRdb keeps only in-frame clonotypes and omits some of them. V, J and clone size were drawn from that table, and D and trimming were deduced from the DNA. The repertoire holds hundreds of thousands of clones, with approximately 88% as singletons. In germline, CDR1 is LGHDT, CDR2 YNNKEL (reference sequence). V lost 4 bases and J 8 bases, leaving 9 bases between the germline ends. CDR3 length: 12 amino acids. The TCR comes from a woman aged 45-65 years with COVID-19, enrolled during active disease. Sequenced: peripheral blood. V gene TRBV3-1 (or the pseudogene TRBV3-2) combines with J gene TRBJ1-3, with D uncertain. The CDR3 DNA sequence: TGTGCCAGCAGCCCCCCCGGGGACACCATATATTTT. This sequence encodes CASSPPGDTIYF.